This paragraph reports one T cell receptor beta chain. The junction differs from germline at one of its ends, possibly a read error. Sequenced by immunoSEQ multiplex PCR; TCRdb stores in-frame clones only, minus some. The sample has a few hundred thousand clones, around 90% seen once. This record belongs to a study of blood T cell repertoires in COVID-19. CDR1 is GTSNPN, CDR2 SVGIG, per germline (reference sequence). This CDR3 region has 11 residues. Sequencing input: peripheral blood. The receptor comes from a woman in her 30s with COVID-19, enrolled during active disease. The chain has TRBV30 and TRBJ1-2; D ambiguous. CDR3 bases: TGTGCCTGGAGCGGTCGCGATAGTCCCGGCTTC. Its translation: CAWSGRDSPGF.